Listed below are T cell receptor beta chains from one sample, sequenced in a study of blood T cell repertoires in COVID-19. Data came from immunoSEQ multiplex PCR; TCRdb stores just in-frame clones and leaves some out. This sample has a few hundred thousand clones, with around 89% found just once. The specimen sequenced was peripheral blood. The receptors here all came from a woman aged 45-65 years with active or convalescent COVID-19. The CDR3 runs from the conserved cysteine through the conserved F or W. The order of the fields is D gene, V gene, J gene, clone size, CDR3 DNA, CDR3 protein. D genes are given only for firm matches. Only some rows state a clone size, as once, few, many or a class for expanded clones.

NA	TRBV7-9	TRBJ2-7	NA	TGTGCCAGCAGCTACGGGGACTTCTACGAGCAGTACTTC	CASSYGDFYEQYF
NA	TRBV7-3	TRBJ1-1	NA	TGTGCCAGCAGCTTTGGCTTGAACACTGAAGCTTTCTTT	CASSFGLNTEAFF
NA	TRBV5-1	TRBJ1-1	NA	TGCGCCAGCAGCTTGGGCGGGGGGCGTTTGAACACTGAAGCTTTCTTT	CASSLGGGRLNTEAFF
TRBD2	TRBV7-3	TRBJ2-7	NA	TGTGCCAGCAGCCTGGGACTAGGCTACGAGCAGTACTTC	CASSLGLGYEQYF
NA	TRBV14	TRBJ1-1	NA	TGTGCCAGCAGCAGGGGCCGATACACTGAAGCTTTCTTT	CASSRGRYTEAFF
TRBD2	TRBV28	TRBJ2-4	NA	TGTGCCAGCAGCGGAGGTCTAGCGGGGTCCCCGGGGGCCAAAAACATTCAGTACTTC	CASSGGLAGSPGAKNIQYF
NA	TRBV5-4	TRBJ2-1	NA	TGTGCCAGCAGCTTGCGGGATGGGGATGAGCAGTTCTTC	CASSLRDGDEQFF
NA	TRBV3-1/TRBV3-2	TRBJ1-5	few	TGTGCCAGCAGCCATCCGGGACATAATCAGCCCCAGCATTTT	CASSHPGHNQPQHF
NA	TRBV14	TRBJ2-4	NA	TGTGCCAGCAGCCAAGGCGAACGGAGGGGACAAAACATTCAGTACTTC	CASSQGERRGQNIQYF
NA	TRBV5-6	TRBJ1-2	NA	TGTGCCAGCAGCTTAGGTCGGGGTCGGGTGGATGGCTACACCTTC	CASSLGRGRVDGYTF
TRBD1	TRBV6-5	TRBJ1-2	NA	TGTGCCAGCAGCCTCGACAGGGGACTGGACTATGGCTACACCTTC	CASSLDRGLDYGYTF
TRBD2	TRBV7-2	TRBJ2-5	NA	TGTGCCAGCAGCTTAGATGAAGGTAGCGGGGGGCCCCAAGAGACCCAGTACTTC	CASSLDEGSGGPQETQYF
TRBD1	TRBV11-2	TRBJ1-1	NA	TGTGCCAGCAGTGATACGAAGACAGGGATGAACACTGAAGCTTTCTTT	CASSDTKTGMNTEAFF
NA	TRBV19	TRBJ2-5	NA	TGTGCCAGTAGTAGTAACGGGGGGCTCGGCACCCAGTACTTC	CASSSNGGLGTQYF
NA	TRBV18	TRBJ2-1	NA	TGTGCCAGCGTACTCAGACGGGGATACAATGAGCAGTTCTTC	CASVLRRGYNEQFF
NA	TRBV28	TRBJ1-5	NA	TGTGCCAGCAGTTGGGAGGGTGGGAGCAATCAGCCCCAGCATTTT	CASSWEGGSNQPQHF
TRBD1	TRBV11-2	TRBJ2-1	NA	TGTGCCAGCAGCTGGAACAGGGGTGGCTCCTACAATGAGCAGTTCTTC	CASSWNRGGSYNEQFF
NA	TRBV28	TRBJ1-2	once	TGTGCCAGCAGTCCTGGACAGTATATCTATGGCTACACCTTC	CASSPGQYIYGYTF
NA	TRBV29-1	TRBJ1-5	NA	TGCAGCGTTGAGGGACACGGCGATCAGCCCCAGCATTTT	CSVEGHGDQPQHF
NA	TRBV3-1/TRBV3-2	TRBJ2-7	once	TGTGCCAGCAGTGCAGGGGCTCAGGGCTACGAGCAGTACTTC	CASSAGAQGYEQYF
TRBD1	TRBV4-1	TRBJ2-7	NA	TGCGCCAGCAGCGCGGGACAGGGCCTTATGGCGGAAAGCGAGCAGTACTTC	CASSAGQGLMAESEQYF
NA	TRBV7-2	TRBJ1-4	NA	TGTGCCAGCAGCTTAGTGGCCTCTGCAACTAATGAAAAACTGTTTTTT	CASSLVASATNEKLFF
TRBD1	TRBV6-2/TRBV6-3	TRBJ1-2	NA	TGTGCCAGCAGTTACCGGGACAGGGTATTTGGCTACACCTTC	CASSYRDRVFGYTF
NA	TRBV28	TRBJ1-1	few	TGTGCCAGCAGTTTAGGGGAGCAACAAGCTTTCTTT	CASSLGEQQAFF
TRBD1	TRBV10-3	TRBJ2-2	NA	TGTGCCATCAGTACAGCCGGGACAGGGGGGATCGGGGAGCTGTTTTTT	CAISTAGTGGIGELFF
NA	TRBV5-4	TRBJ1-2	NA	TGTGCCAGCAGCTTGCAGGGTGGGATTAACTATGGCTACACCTTC	CASSLQGGINYGYTF
NA	TRBV5-4	TRBJ1-6	few	TGTGCCAGCAGCTTGGTGGCAGGGCCGTTCGGTTCACCCCTCCACTTT	CASSLVAGPFGSPLHF
TRBD2	TRBV6-1	TRBJ2-7	NA	TGTGCCAGCGGGGTAGCGGGCGAGCAGTACTTC	CASGVAGEQYF
TRBD1	TRBV30	TRBJ2-3	NA	TGTGCCTGGAGCATTCCGGGACAGGGTGAAGATACGCAGTATTTT	CAWSIPGQGEDTQYF
NA	TRBV12-3/TRBV12-4	TRBJ2-3	few	TGTGCCAGCAGTTTAGCGCGTAATACGCAGTATTTT	CASSLARNTQYF
TRBD1	TRBV18	TRBJ1-4	NA	TGTGCCAGCTCAGATACCACGGGACAGGGGCCGGAGGGCGAAAAACTGTTTTTT	CASSDTTGQGPEGEKLFF
NA	TRBV27	TRBJ1-1	NA	TGTGCCAGCAGTTTAACAGGGAACACTGAAGCTTTCTTT	CASSLTGNTEAFF
TRBD2	TRBV27	TRBJ2-7	NA	TGTGCCAGCAGGTCTCGGCGGGGGGTAGTAGCGGGAGGGCCGAAGTACTACGAGCAGTACTTC	CASRSRRGVVAGGPKYYEQYF
NA	TRBV7-2	TRBJ1-1	NA	TGTGCCAGCAGCCTCAAAGGGGGGGTCACTGAAGCTTTCTTT	CASSLKGGVTEAFF
TRBD2	TRBV20-1	TRBJ2-1	few	TGCAGTGCTAGTCTCTCCAGCGGGAGGGCCTTCAATGAGCAGTTCTTC	CSASLSSGRAFNEQFF
TRBD1	TRBV27	TRBJ1-1	NA	TGTGCCAGCAGTTTCTCGGGACAGGTCGAAGCTTTCTTT	CASSFSGQVEAFF
TRBD1	TRBV11-3	TRBJ2-7	NA	TGTGCCAGCAGCCTGGATACCGGGACAGGGTACGAGCAGTACTTC	CASSLDTGTGYEQYF
TRBD1	TRBV28	TRBJ1-2	NA	TGTGCCAGCAGTTTACCCGGGACAGGGTCCTATGGCTACACCTTC	CASSLPGTGSYGYTF
TRBD1	TRBV5-6	TRBJ1-3	once	TGTGCCAGCAGCAGAGGACAGGACCCCTCTGGAAACACCATATATTTT	CASSRGQDPSGNTIYF
NA	TRBV28	TRBJ1-4	NA	TGTGCCAGCAGCTTCGGGAGGGGGGGCGAAAAACTGTTTTTT	CASSFGRGGEKLFF
TRBD1	TRBV27	TRBJ2-7	NA	TGTGCCAGCAGTTCGACAGGGGCCCGGTACGAGCAGTACTTC	CASSSTGARYEQYF
NA	TRBV30	TRBJ1-1	NA	TGTGCCTGGAGCGGCAGCCTAGACACTGAAGCTTTCTTT	CAWSGSLDTEAFF
TRBD1	TRBV19	TRBJ2-7	NA	TGTGCCAGTAGTATCAACCTCGGGACAGGGACCTACGAGCAGTACTTC	CASSINLGTGTYEQYF
NA	TRBV7-9	TRBJ2-7	NA	TGTGCCAGCAGCTTGGGTACTAGAACCTACGAGCAGTACTTC	CASSLGTRTYEQYF
NA	TRBV19	TRBJ2-3	NA	TGTGCCAGTACCCCCCTTAGCGTGGGTCACACAGATACGCAGTATTTT	CASTPLSVGHTDTQYF
NA	TRBV28	TRBJ2-2	NA	TGTGCCAGCAGTAGGGCGGGCAGCTCCACCGGGGAGCTGTTTTTT	CASSRAGSSTGELFF
NA	TRBV7-8	TRBJ2-3	NA	TGTGCCAGCAGCCTGGGGGGAGCGACGCAGTATTTT	CASSLGGATQYF
NA	TRBV20-1	TRBJ1-1	NA	TGCAGTGCCCTGACTGGCAGTGAAGCTTTCTTT	CSALTGSEAFF